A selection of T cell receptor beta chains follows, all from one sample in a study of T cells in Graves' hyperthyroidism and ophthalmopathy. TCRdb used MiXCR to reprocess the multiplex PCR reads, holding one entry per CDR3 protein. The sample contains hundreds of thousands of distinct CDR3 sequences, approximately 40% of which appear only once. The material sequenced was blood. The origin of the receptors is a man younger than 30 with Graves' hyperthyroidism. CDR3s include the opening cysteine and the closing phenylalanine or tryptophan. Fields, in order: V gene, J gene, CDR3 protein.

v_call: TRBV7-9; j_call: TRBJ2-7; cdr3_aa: CASSLMGNVFTYEQYF
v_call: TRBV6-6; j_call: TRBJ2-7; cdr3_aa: CATLSSGGPYEQYF
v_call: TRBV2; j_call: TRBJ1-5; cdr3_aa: CASSSTGGPLPQHF
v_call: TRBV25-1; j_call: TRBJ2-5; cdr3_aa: CASGDGQETQYF
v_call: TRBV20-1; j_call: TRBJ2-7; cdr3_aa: CSATPGGTGEQYF
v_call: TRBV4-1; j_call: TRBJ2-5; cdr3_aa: CASSQDWGRSETQYF
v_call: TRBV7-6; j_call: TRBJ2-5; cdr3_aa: CASSSAQETQYF
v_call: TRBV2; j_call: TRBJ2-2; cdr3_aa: CASSPGQGVTGELFF
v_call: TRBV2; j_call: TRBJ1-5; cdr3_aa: CASSELADIQPQHF
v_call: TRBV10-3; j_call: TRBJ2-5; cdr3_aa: CASRLSGQETQYF
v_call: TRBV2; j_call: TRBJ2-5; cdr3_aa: CASSAGTPSVETQYF
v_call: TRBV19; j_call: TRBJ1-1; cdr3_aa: CASSLGRESRTEAFF
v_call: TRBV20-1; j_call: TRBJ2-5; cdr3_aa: CSARVFVRGVETQYF
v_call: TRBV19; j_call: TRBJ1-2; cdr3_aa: CASSTTLTGNYGYTF
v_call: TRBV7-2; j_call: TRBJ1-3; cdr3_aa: CASSPDRTGNTIYF
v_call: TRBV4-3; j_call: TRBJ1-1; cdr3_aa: CASSPGQPLNTEAFF
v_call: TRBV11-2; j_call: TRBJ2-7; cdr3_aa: CASSLVSGSEQYF